These 3 T cell receptor beta chains were sequenced from one sample in a study of control samples from healthy donors and cancer patients. Only in-frame clones appear in the TCRdb table, and some are missing; sequencing was by immunoSEQ multiplex PCR. The sample lists about 130,000 clones; approximately 92% were seen once. Sequenced material: PBMCs. The receptors derive from a man older than 75 with head and neck cancer.

This clone appeared a single time. The gene calls are TRBV3-1 (or the pseudogene TRBV3-2) and TRBJ2-2, with D possibly matching TRBD2 (5 bases). V lost 5 bases to trimming and J lost 4 bases, with 17 bases between them. The CDR3 is made up of 16 amino acids. Per germline, CDR1 LGHDT and CDR2 YNNKEL (reference sequence). CDR3 DNA sequence: TGTGCCAGCAGCGTGAACGGGATGGCGGGCACCGGGGAGCTGTTTTTT. Its protein is CASSVNGMAGTGELFF.

The J gene is TRBJ1-5, the V gene TRBV2; D unresolved. This CDR3 is 12 amino acids long. V lost 4 bases and J 7 bases, leaving 8 bases between the germline ends. The germline CDR1 and CDR2 sequences are SNHLY and FYNNEI. CDR3 bases: TGTGCCAGCAGTGGCACAAGGCAGCCCCAGCATTTT. Translated, it gives CASSGTRQPQHF.

V usage is TRBV5-5 and J usage is TRBJ1-4; 11 bases line up with TRBD1. With V trimmed by 8 bases and J by 3 bases, 3 bases remained unmatched. Germline CDR1 and CDR2: SGHKS and YYEKEE (reference sequence). The CDR3 runs 14 residues. The DNA for the CDR3 is TGTGCCAGTAGGGGACAGGGGGCTAATGAAAAACTGTTTTTT. Translating it yields CASRGQGANEKLFF.